These 27 T cell receptor beta chains originate from one sample sequenced in a study of STAT3 mutations in large granular lymphocyte leukemia. Overall study results and limits: At least one immunodominant TCR beta clonotype appeared in every T-cell large granular lymphocyte leukemia patient.

Here immunoSEQ multiplex PCR was the method, and the copy in TCRdb shows in-frame clones only, minus some. The table shows approximately 12,000 clones, with over 85% occurring only once. Their antigens remain unidentified. The source material was peripheral blood mononuclear cells. Every receptor here comes from a man in his forties with T-cell large granular lymphocyte leukemia. Some clones in this sample may be carry-over from other donors' samples.

The chain links TRBV19 to TRBJ1-1, with D unclear. Per germline, CDR1 LNHDA and CDR2 SQIVND (reference sequence). This CDR3 has 11 residues. Trimming removed 7 bases from V and 0 bases from J, with 3 bases in between. CDR3 DNA: TGTGCCAGTACGTTGAACACTGAAGCTTTCTTT. Protein sequence: CASTLNTEAFF.

J is TRBJ1-3 and V is TRBV18; no reliable D call. The length of the CDR3 is 18 residues. V was cut by 6 bases and J by 0 bases, with 21 bases left in between. The germline CDR1 and CDR2 sequences are KGHSH and LQKENI. The CDR3 loop is CASSLTPASTYSGNTIYF. Written as DNA, the CDR3 is TGTGCCAGCTCCCTGACACCGGCTAGCACGTACTCTGGAAACACCATATATTTT.

The chain links TRBV10-3 to TRBJ1-1; D is unresolved. The CDR3 is 15 amino acids. V dropped 0 bases and J dropped 6 bases, with 14 bases sitting between them. CDR1 and CDR2 from the germline V gene are ENHRY and SYGVKD. CDR3 residues: CAISESGREGSEAFF. CDR3 nucleotide sequence: TGTGCCATCAGTGAGTCAGGGAGGGAAGGGTCTGAAGCTTTCTTT.

The rearrangement links TRBV5-1 to TRBJ1-2, with 7 bases fitting TRBD1. V was clipped by 3 bases and J by 2 bases; unmatched bases: 10. This CDR3 has 16 residues. Germline CDR1 is SGHRS and CDR2 is YFSETQ. CDR3: CASSWGGQEFNYGYTF. CDR3 bases: TGCGCCAGCAGCTGGGGAGGACAGGAATTCAACTATGGCTACACCTTC. The variable domain in full, completed from reference TRBV5-1 and TRBJ1-2, reads KAGVTQTPRYLIKTRGQQVTLSCSPISGHRSVSWYQQTPGQGLQFLFEYFSETQRNKGNFPGRFSGRQFSNSRSEMNVSTLELGDSALYLCASSWGGQEFNYGYTFGSGTRLTVV.

This chain connects TRBV19 to TRBJ1-6; 10 nucleotides agree with TRBD1. Germline V gene sequence: CDR1 LNHDA, CDR2 SQIVND (reference sequence). J gave up 6 bases and V 7 bases, and 12 bases lay outside the gene matches. The CDR3 consists of 17 residues. The chain's CDR3 is CASNSFRDRGGNSPLHF. CDR3 DNA: TGTGCCAGTAATTCCTTTCGGGACAGGGGTGGTAATTCACCCCTCCACTTT.

V gene TRBV28 combines with J gene TRBJ1-5; unclear D gene. CDR3 size: 12 residues. The germline V gene encodes CDR1 MDHEN and CDR2 SYDVKM. V lost 5 bases and J 9 bases, leaving 11 bases between the germline ends. As DNA, the CDR3 is TGTGCCAGCAGTCCCCCTAGAGGGCCCCAGCATTTT. Residues: CASSPPRGPQHF.

The chain couples TRBV19 to TRBJ1-5; the match to TRBD1 covers 11 bases. The length of the CDR3 is 17 residues. The V segment lost 7 bases and the J segment 4 bases; nucleotides outside the gene matches: 12. Germline lookup yields CDR1 LNHDA and CDR2 SQIVND (reference sequence). CDR3 sequence: CASTDTPGQGENQPQHF. The CDR3 DNA follows: TGTGCCAGTACCGATACCCCGGGACAGGGGGAAAATCAGCCCCAGCATTTT. Using reference TRBV19 and TRBJ1-5 for the parts outside the CDR3, the full variable domain is DGGITQSPKYLFRKEGQNVTLSCEQNLNHDAMYWYRQDPGQGLRLIYYSQIVNDFQKGDIAEGYSVSREKKESFPLTVTSAQKNPTAFYLCASTDTPGQGENQPQHFGDGTRLSIL.

The rearrangement uses TRBV6-6 and TRBJ1-4, with D maybe TRBD1 (6 bases). Germline lookup yields CDR1 MNHNY and CDR2 SVGAGI (reference sequence). V lost 6 bases to trimming and J lost 2 bases, with 13 bases between them. There are 15 residues in the CDR3. The CDR3 coding sequence is TGTGCCAGCAGACAACAGGGCCAGACTAATGAAAAACTGTTTTTT. This sequence encodes CASRQQGQTNEKLFF.

The chain uses TRBV19 and TRBJ1-1; 9 nucleotides align to TRBD1. Trimming removed 3 bases from V and 2 bases from J; junction bases left unmatched: 4. The CDR3 has 15 amino acids. In germline, CDR1 is LNHDA, CDR2 SQIVND (reference sequence). CDR3 sequence reads: CASSMGQGFNTEAFF. For the CDR3, the DNA is TGTGCCAGTAGTATGGGACAGGGTTTCAACACTGAAGCTTTCTTT.

The chain carries TRBV7-2 and TRBJ1-2; TRBD1 might be the D (6 bases). V gave up 5 bases and J gave up 3 bases, with 25 bases separating them. Per the germline V gene, CDR1 is SGHTA and CDR2 is FQGNSA. This CDR3 is built from 18 residues. CDR3 region: CASSRLDGRGSAYYGYTF. The CDR3 nucleotides read TGTGCCAGCAGCCGACTAGACGGCAGGGGCAGCGCGTACTATGGCTACACCTTC. The full variable domain, in which reference TRBV7-2 and TRBJ1-2 provide the parts outside the CDR3, is GAGVSQSPSNKVTEKGKDVELRCDPISGHTALYWYRQSLGQGLEFLIYFQGNSAPDKSGLPSDRFSAERTGGSVSTLTIQRTQQEDSAVYLCASSRLDGRGSAYYGYTFGSGTRLTVV.

The chain recombines TRBV4-1 with TRBJ2-7; 10 bases match TRBD2. Germline loops: CDR1 MGHRA, CDR2 YSYEKL. J gave up 4 bases and V 4 bases, and 4 bases lay outside the gene matches. CDR3 length equals 14 residues. CDR3 in DNA: TGCGCCAGCAGCCCTCAGCGGGGGGGTTACGAGCAGTACTTC. Its protein product is CASSPQRGGYEQYF.

V and J are TRBV9 and TRBJ1-5, with a tentative D call TRBD1 (5 bases). The CDR3 extends over 14 amino acids. CDR1 and CDR2 (germline): SGDLS, YYNGEE. Deletions cut 3 bases from V and 0 bases from J, with 7 bases between. The DNA of the CDR3 is TGTGCCAGCAGCGGGGGGTATAGCAATCAGCCCCAGCATTTT. It yields the protein CASSGGYSNQPQHF.

This clone was picked up one time. The DNA of the CDR3 is TGTGCCAGCAGTGAATCAGGGGTCATCCTGACTTTC. The encoded protein is CASSESGVILTF. The chain uses TRBV25-1 and TRBJ2-6; D is perhaps TRBD1 (6 bases). The CDR3 spans 12 residues. Per germline, CDR1 MGHDK and CDR2 SYGVNS. Trimming stripped 1 base from V and 14 bases from J, with 9 bases between. The full variable domain, its missing parts supplied by reference TRBV25-1 and TRBJ2-6, is EADIYQTPRYLVIGTGKKITLECSQTMGHDKMYWYQQDPGMELHLIHYSYGVNSTEKGDLSSESTVSRIRTEHFPLTLESARPSHTSQYLCASSESGVILTFGAGSRLTVL.

The CDR3 protein is CSGTDGAGELFF. The CDR3 region has the DNA TGCAGCGGGACCGATGGGGCTGGGGAGCTGTTTTTT. The rearrangement links TRBV29-1 to TRBJ2-2; tentatively, D is TRBD1 (5 bases). Trimming shortened V by 7 bases and J by 8 bases, and 14 bases separated the two germline ends. Germline values: CDR1 SQVTM, CDR2 ANQGSEA. The CDR3 has 12 residues.

The chain recombines TRBV5-1 with TRBJ1-5, with D unresolved. Germline CDR1 is SGHRS and CDR2 is YFSETQ. V lost 0 bases and J 1 base, leaving 11 bases between the germline ends. The CDR3 has 16 residues. The CDR3 bases are TGCGCCAGCAGCTTGGGGGAGGGATTGAGCAATCAGCCCCAGCATTTT. Amino acids: CASSLGEGLSNQPQHF. The variable domain in full, completed from reference TRBV5-1 and TRBJ1-5, reads KAGVTQTPRYLIKTRGQQVTLSCSPISGHRSVSWYQQTPGQGLQFLFEYFSETQRNKGNFPGRFSGRQFSNSRSEMNVSTLELGDSALYLCASSLGEGLSNQPQHFGDGTRLSIL.

This chain links TRBV13 with TRBJ2-7; TRBD2 aligns across 9 bases. The germline V gene has CDR1 PRHDT and CDR2 FYEKMQ (reference sequence). The CDR3 covers 15 residues. Trimming at V came to 5 bases and at J to 1 base, leaving 6 bases not matched to a gene. Here the CDR3 reads CASSPTLAGSYEQYF. The CDR3 DNA reads TGTGCCAGCAGCCCCACGCTAGCGGGGTCCTACGAGCAGTACTTC.

The sample holds a few counts of this clone. The gene calls are TRBV29-1 and TRBJ1-5, with D maybe TRBD1 (6 bases). CDR1 and CDR2 from the germline V gene are SQVTM and ANQGSEA. V lost 4 bases to trimming and J lost 7 bases, with 17 bases between them. The CDR3 contains 14 residues. This CDR3 is CSVGGEGGRQPQHF. The CDR3 DNA is TGCAGCGTTGGCGGGGAGGGGGGGCGGCAGCCCCAGCATTTT.

The rearrangement joins TRBV4-3 to TRBJ2-7; 11 nucleotides align to TRBD1. The V gene end was trimmed by 3 bases and the J gene end by 2 bases; junction bases not matched to a gene: 12. The CDR3 extends over 18 amino acids. Germline-derived CDR1 and CDR2 are LGHNA and YSLEER. CDR3 sequence reads: CASSQTHLPGQGAYEQYF. CDR3 sequence (DNA): TGCGCCAGCAGCCAGACTCACCTACCGGGACAGGGGGCCTACGAGCAGTACTTC.

The J gene is TRBJ1-6, the V gene TRBV15; 8 nucleotides align to TRBD1. The CDR3 contains 15 residues. J lost 10 bases, V lost 6 bases, and 11 bases had no gene match. Germline V gene sequence: CDR1 LNHNV, CDR2 YYDKDF (reference sequence). CDR3 residues: CATSTDRAVRSPLHF. DNA of the CDR3: TGTGCCACCAGTACGGACAGGGCCGTTCGGTCACCCCTCCACTTT.

The gene calls are TRBV4-3 and TRBJ2-5, with 9 bases that match TRBD2. The germline V gene encodes CDR1 LGHNA and CDR2 YSLEER. The CDR3 contains 15 residues. The ends lost 0 bases at V and 5 bases at J; junction bases unmatched: 4. CDR3 DNA sequence: TGCGCCAGCAGCCAAGAAGCGGGGGGAAGGGAGACCCAGTACTTC. Residues: CASSQEAGGRETQYF.

The CDR3 reads CSGIWGASGGYTF. CDR3 nucleotides: TGCAGCGGGATTTGGGGCGCTTCGGGTGGCTACACCTTC. The V gene is TRBV29-1, the J gene TRBJ1-2; tentative D call: TRBD1 (5 bases). This CDR3 has 13 residues. Trimming removed 7 bases from V and 7 bases from J, with 19 bases in between. Germline CDR1 and CDR2: SQVTM and ANQGSEA.

Only one count was recorded for this clone. The J gene is TRBJ1-2, the V gene TRBV5-4; D is unresolved. This CDR3 region has 13 residues. Between the trimmed V and J ends, which lost 3 bases and 5 bases, there was a span of 11 bases. Germline lookup yields CDR1 SGHNT and CDR2 YYREEE (reference sequence). CDR3 amino acids: CASSSPGRYGYTF. In DNA, the CDR3 is TGTGCCAGCAGCTCCCCCGGGCGGTATGGCTACACCTTC.

This chain joins TRBV7-9 and TRBJ1-6, with a possible D match to TRBD1 (6 bases). Per the germline V gene, CDR1 is SEHNR and CDR2 is FQNEAQ (reference sequence). Between the trimmed V and J ends, which lost 1 base and 10 bases, there was a span of 8 bases. The CDR3 covers 13 residues. CDR3 nucleotide sequence: TGTGCCAGCAGCTTAGAGGGGGACTCACCCCTCCACTTT. Its protein is CASSLEGDSPLHF.

The V call is TRBV25-1, the J call TRBJ2-3, with D uncertain. Germline V CDR1 and CDR2: MGHDK, SYGVNS. This CDR3 spans 14 amino acids. V gave up 7 bases and J gave up 3 bases, with 14 bases separating them. The CDR3 coding sequence is TGTGCCAGCAAAGAACAGTGGCAAACAGATACGCAGTATTTT. Protein: CASKEQWQTDTQYF.

The rearrangement uses TRBV6-6 and TRBJ2-1, with TRBD1 matching over 7 bases. After removal of 2 bases from V and 4 bases from J, the junction contained 2 bases not matched to a gene. The CDR3 is 14 amino acids. Germline values: CDR1 MNHNY, CDR2 SVGAGI (reference sequence). The CDR3 nucleotides are TGTGCCAGCAGTTACCAGGGACAGTACAATGAGCAGTTCTTC. This gives the protein CASSYQGQYNEQFF.

This rearrangement joins TRBV29-1 to TRBJ2-3; no firm D call. This CDR3 spans 13 amino acids. Germline loops: CDR1 SQVTM, CDR2 ANQGSEA. Trimming stripped 0 bases from V and 2 bases from J, with 6 bases between. The CDR3 here is CSVEDRLTDTQYF. Written as DNA, the CDR3 is TGCAGCGTTGAAGATAGACTCACAGATACGCAGTATTTT.

V usage is TRBV9 and J usage is TRBJ1-4, with TRBD1 matching 9 bases. V lost 0 bases to trimming and J lost 10 bases; unmatched junction nucleotides: 10. The germline V gene has CDR1 SGDLS and CDR2 YYNGEE. This CDR3 contains 16 residues. CDR3 in DNA: TGTGCCAGCAGCGTAGCTGCCGGGACAGGGATGGGAAAACTGTTTTTT. Protein sequence: CASSVAAGTGMGKLFF.